This T cell receptor (beta chain) was obtained from a study of OX40 agonist ivuxolimab in advanced cancers. Turning to the study itself: Patients got intravenous ivuxolimab at 0.01 to 10 mg/kg every 2 weeks. The study, taken as a whole, reports: Among patients with partial responses at 0.1-3.0 mg/kg, clonal expansion was among the lowest.

Measured with immunoSEQ multiplex PCR; TCRdb has only the in-frame clones, and not every one. Of 76,000 or so clones in the sample, roughly 92% were seen once. Trimming left V 0 bases short and J 3 bases short, with 20 bases between. This CDR3 comprises 18 residues. CDR1 and CDR2 (germline): MNHNS, SASEGT. In this sample, this clone turned up once. Antigen: not known. Autoimmune disease history or systemic immunosuppression led to patient exclusion. V is TRBV6-1 and J is TRBJ1-2, with D perhaps TRBD1 (6 bases). Sequenced here: CD4+ or CD8+ T cells sorted from blood, sampled in a trial of the OX40 agonist ivuxolimab. The receptor's source is an adult with an advanced solid tumor such as melanoma, head and neck, liver or kidney cancer. The CDR3 DNA follows: TGTGCCAGCAGTGAAGCCTGGCTGGGGGGGCGACTCGACTATGGCTACACCTTC. Protein sequence: CASSEAWLGGRLDYGYTF.